The subject of this entry is one T cell receptor (beta chain). Its antigen remains unidentified. Sequenced by immunoSEQ multiplex PCR; TCRdb stores in-frame clones only, minus some. The data hold some 120,000 clones, with 70% to 90% observed a single time. This record belongs to a study of T cell responses to AZD1222 COVID-19 vaccine. Overall study findings and caveats: The donor cohort was predominantly white British with a female majority, and clonal diversity may have been underestimated.

Trimming took off 4 bases at V and 3 bases at J, with 7 bases between the two ends. The CDR3 consists of 13 residues. Germline V gene data show CDR1 as SGHDT and CDR2 as YYEEEE. The chain combines TRBV5-6 with TRBJ2-2; D not certain. This sequence was found in an adult in good health. The specimen comprised peripheral blood, sampled on day 0 of AZD1222 vaccination. In DNA form, the CDR3 reads TGTGCCAGCAGCATTCGAGACACCGGGGAGCTGTTTTTT. The encoded protein is CASSIRDTGELFF.